This T cell receptor (beta chain) appears in the sequencing data of a study of T-cell memory formation after mild COVID-19. As regards this clonotype: As yet, its antigen is unknown.

Each CDR3 protein is one row after TCRdb ran MiXCR on the 5' RACE reads. The repertoire holds 45,000 to 50,000 distinct CDR3 sequences, with about 7.3% as singletons. The CDR3 runs 12 residues. V was pared by 6 bases and J by 0 bases, with 5 bases between. Germline V gene lookup returns CDR1 MNHNS and CDR2 SASEGT. Study-level points and caveats: Memory sampled before infection contained some responding clones, suggesting cross-reactive memory joined. Most CD4+ clones that shrank were in CM and EM, while CD8+ ones turned up in EMRA.

This clonotype was obtained from a man younger than 30 who had mild COVID-19 (a few samples of this study predate the infection). Cell type and time point are not known. V is TRBV6-1 and J is TRBJ1-1; D is undetermined. Source material: PBMCs or a T cell subset sorted from them (not recorded which). Here the CDR3 reads CASRRVNTEAFF. The CDR3 nucleotides are TGTGCCAGCAGAAGGGTGAACACTGAAGCTTTCTTT.